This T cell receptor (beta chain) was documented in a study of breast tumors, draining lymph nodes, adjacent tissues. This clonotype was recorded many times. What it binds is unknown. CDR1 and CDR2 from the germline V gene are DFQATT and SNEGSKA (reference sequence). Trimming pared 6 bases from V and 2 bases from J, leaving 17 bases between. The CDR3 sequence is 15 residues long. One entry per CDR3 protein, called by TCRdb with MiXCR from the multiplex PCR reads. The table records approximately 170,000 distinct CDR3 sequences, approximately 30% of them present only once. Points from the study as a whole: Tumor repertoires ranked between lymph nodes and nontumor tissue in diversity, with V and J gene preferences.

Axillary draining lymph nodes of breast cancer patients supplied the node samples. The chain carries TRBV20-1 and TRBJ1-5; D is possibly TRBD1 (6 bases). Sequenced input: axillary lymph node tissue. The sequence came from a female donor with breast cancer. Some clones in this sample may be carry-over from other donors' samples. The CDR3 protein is CSARGGGRGNQPQHF. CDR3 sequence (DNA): TGCAGTGCCCGAGGGGGGGGAAGAGGCAATCAGCCCCAGCATTTT.